The sequence of this T cell receptor (beta chain) was determined in a study of blood T cells in healthy people across ages. Study-wide results and caveats: Estimated diversity, derived from one million T cells, was regarded as an underestimate. Expanded clonotype changes were possibly confounded by unknown donor CMV status. Diversity of TCR beta correlated strongly with naive T cell percentage.

As for this clonotype: What it recognizes is unknown.

With a J-beta primer mix and a sample-barcoded 5' primer, a second PCR ran roughly 6 to 12 cycles. One entry per CDR3 protein, called by TCRdb with MiXCR from the 5' RACE reads. The repertoire holds about 570,000 distinct CDR3 sequences, with 27% as singletons. The germline V gene encodes CDR1 DFQATT and CDR2 SNEGSKA (reference sequence). This CDR3 contains 13 residues. The J segment lost 6 bases and the V segment lost 6 bases, leaving 7 bases of the junction unmatched. The source is a woman in her sixties or seventies in good health. The chain combines TRBV20-1 with TRBJ2-4; 8 nucleotides line up with TRBD1. Material: blood. The CDR3 sequence is CSARQGLGNIQYF. CDR3 nucleotides: TGCAGTGCCAGACAGGGGTTAGGAAACATTCAGTACTTC.